The present T cell receptor beta chain was sequenced within a study of T-cell reconstitution after alpha-beta-depleted transplantation in children. A TCRbeta library incorporating unique molecular identifiers was prepared. TCRdb reanalysed the PCR reads using MiXCR and keeps one entry per CDR3 protein. The sample includes around 480,000 distinct CDR3 sequences, roughly 33% of them seen just once. Germline CDR1 and CDR2: SGHRS and YFSETQ. V was clipped by 1 base and J by 2 bases, with 16 bases between them. This CDR3 has 17 residues. The sequences come from PBMCs from the stem cell graft donor, collected from the stem cell graft. The receptor's source is a human donor who donated a stem cell graft to a child with aplastic anemia. The chain recombines TRBV5-1 with TRBJ2-4, with TRBD1 as a possible D gene (6 bases). This CDR3 is CASSLRSRGESKNIQYF. CDR3 coding DNA: TGCGCCAGCAGCTTGAGGAGCAGGGGAGAATCCAAAAACATTCAGTACTTC. Complete variable domain (other parts from reference TRBV5-1 and TRBJ2-4): KAGVTQTPRYLIKTRGQQVTLSCSPISGHRSVSWYQQTPGQGLQFLFEYFSETQRNKGNFPGRFSGRQFSNSRSEMNVSTLELGDSALYLCASSLRSRGESKNIQYFGAGTRLSVL.